The rows below give T cell receptor beta chains drawn from one sample of a study of graft-versus-host responses after intestinal transplantation. Only in-frame clones appear in the TCRdb table, and some are missing; sequencing was by immunoSEQ multiplex PCR. The sample has about 93,000 clones, roughly 93% seen once. Which antigens these TCRs recognize remains unknown. The sample was unstimulated CD8+ T cells sorted from spleen or lymph node cells, taken before intestinal transplant. All receptors derive from a human donor who received an intestinal transplant. The CDR3 runs from the conserved cysteine through the conserved F or W. The D gene is left open where the match is weak. Size values are once, few and many counts, or a class for expanded clones, and some rows have none.

CDR3aa: CASSQDGGVGRTYNEQFF; CDR3nt: TGCGCCAGCAGCCAAGATGGAGGTGTGGGGAGGACTTACAATGAGCAGTTCTTC; d_gene: NA; v_gene: TRBV4-1; j_gene: TRBJ2-1; abundance: once
CDR3aa: CASQGSYNSPLHF; CDR3nt: TGTGCCAGCCAGGGCTCCTATAATTCACCCCTCCACTTT; d_gene: NA; v_gene: TRBV27; j_gene: TRBJ1-6; abundance: NA
CDR3aa: CASSQVPVLAGGVFWNEQFF; CDR3nt: TGCGCCAGCAGCCAAGTCCCCGTACTAGCGGGAGGTGTTTTTTGGAATGAGCAGTTCTTC; d_gene: TRBD2; v_gene: TRBV4-1; j_gene: TRBJ2-1; abundance: NA
CDR3aa: CASRTGQGSSYEQYF; CDR3nt: TGTGCCAGCAGAACCGGACAGGGAAGCTCCTACGAGCAGTACTTC; d_gene: TRBD1; v_gene: TRBV2; j_gene: TRBJ2-7; abundance: NA
CDR3aa: CAWARDNYEQYF; CDR3nt: TGTGCCTGGGCCCGGGACAACTACGAGCAGTACTTC; d_gene: NA; v_gene: TRBV30; j_gene: TRBJ2-7; abundance: NA
CDR3aa: CASSIDLEVLNTEAFF; CDR3nt: TGTGCCAGTAGTATAGATCTAGAGGTTCTGAACACTGAAGCTTTCTTT; d_gene: NA; v_gene: TRBV19; j_gene: TRBJ1-1; abundance: NA
CDR3aa: CASSIGQGLDEQFF; CDR3nt: TGTGCCAGTAGTATCGGGCAGGGGTTAGATGAGCAGTTCTTC; d_gene: NA; v_gene: TRBV19; j_gene: TRBJ2-1; abundance: NA
CDR3aa: CASSLARTVPGELFF; CDR3nt: TGTGCCAGCAGCTTAGCCCGGACAGTCCCGGGGGAGCTGTTTTTT; d_gene: NA; v_gene: TRBV7-9; j_gene: TRBJ2-2; abundance: NA
CDR3aa: CASSLAVTGQETQYF; CDR3nt: TGTGCCAGCAGCTTGGCCGTGACAGGACAAGAGACCCAGTACTTC; d_gene: NA; v_gene: TRBV5-6; j_gene: TRBJ2-5; abundance: NA
CDR3aa: CASSGMSNPDTQYF; CDR3nt: TGTGCCAGCAGTGGCATGTCGAATCCCGATACGCAGTATTTT; d_gene: NA; v_gene: TRBV27; j_gene: TRBJ2-3; abundance: once
CDR3aa: CASSQEAPTVTNAGELFF; CDR3nt: TGCGCCAGCAGCCAAGAAGCCCCGACAGTGACCAACGCCGGGGAGCTGTTTTTT; d_gene: NA; v_gene: TRBV4-1; j_gene: TRBJ2-2; abundance: NA
CDR3aa: CASSFVQGGGQWENEQFF; CDR3nt: TGCGCCAGCAGCTTTGTACAGGGTGGGGGCCAATGGGAGAATGAGCAGTTCTTC; d_gene: NA; v_gene: TRBV5-1; j_gene: TRBJ2-1; abundance: NA
CDR3aa: CASSVGTGPGNTIYF; CDR3nt: TGTGCCAGCAGCGTAGGAACAGGGCCTGGAAACACCATATATTTT; d_gene: NA; v_gene: TRBV9; j_gene: TRBJ1-3; abundance: NA
CDR3aa: CASSEYDRSGEKLFF; CDR3nt: TGTGCCAGCAGTGAATACGACAGGTCGGGGGAAAAACTGTTTTTT; d_gene: NA; v_gene: TRBV6-1; j_gene: TRBJ1-4; abundance: NA
CDR3aa: CASSIPYTTGQRNYGYTF; CDR3nt: TGTGCCAGTAGTATCCCCTACACGACGGGACAGCGAAATTATGGCTACACCTTC; d_gene: TRBD1; v_gene: TRBV19; j_gene: TRBJ1-2; abundance: NA
CDR3aa: CASSFLSDSSDTQYF; CDR3nt: TGTGCCAGCAGCTTCCTCAGTGACAGTTCAGATACGCAGTATTTT; d_gene: NA; v_gene: TRBV5-5; j_gene: TRBJ2-3; abundance: NA
CDR3aa: CASSTGGASSYNSPLHF; CDR3nt: TGTGCCAGTAGTACGGGGGGGGCCAGCTCCTATAATTCACCCCTCCACTTT; d_gene: NA; v_gene: TRBV19; j_gene: TRBJ1-6; abundance: NA
CDR3aa: CASSLALAASTQYF; CDR3nt: TGTGCCAGCAGTTTGGCACTAGCTGCTAGTACGCAGTATTTT; d_gene: NA; v_gene: TRBV28; j_gene: TRBJ2-3; abundance: NA
CDR3aa: CASSLASDIRTEAFF; CDR3nt: TGTGCCAGCAGTTTAGCCTCGGACATTCGGACTGAAGCTTTCTTT; d_gene: NA; v_gene: TRBV28; j_gene: TRBJ1-1; abundance: NA
CDR3aa: CAWSVEAGTEAFF; CDR3nt: TGTGCCTGGAGTGTAGAGGCTGGCACTGAAGCTTTCTTT; d_gene: NA; v_gene: TRBV30; j_gene: TRBJ1-1; abundance: NA
CDR3aa: CASSRLADTDTQYF; CDR3nt: TGTGCCAGCAGTCGACTAGCAGACACAGATACGCAGTATTTT; d_gene: TRBD2; v_gene: TRBV7-9; j_gene: TRBJ2-3; abundance: NA
CDR3aa: CASSRIEGNEQFF; CDR3nt: TGCGCCAGCAGCCGAATCGAGGGCAATGAGCAGTTCTTC; d_gene: NA; v_gene: TRBV4-1; j_gene: TRBJ2-1; abundance: NA
CDR3aa: CASSQGIGSWQYF; CDR3nt: TGCGCCAGCAGCCAAGGAATCGGTTCTTGGCAGTACTTC; d_gene: NA; v_gene: TRBV4-1; j_gene: TRBJ2-7; abundance: NA
CDR3aa: CASGGLGIHNEQFF; CDR3nt: TGTGCCAGCGGGGGGTTGGGGATCCACAATGAGCAGTTCTTC; d_gene: TRBD2; v_gene: TRBV19; j_gene: TRBJ2-1; abundance: NA
CDR3aa: CASSKFRDRGDEKLFF; CDR3nt: TGTGCCAGCAGCAAGTTCCGGGACAGGGGAGATGAAAAACTGTTTTTT; d_gene: NA; v_gene: TRBV21-1; j_gene: TRBJ1-4; abundance: NA
CDR3aa: CASGYDRPLQPQHF; CDR3nt: TGTGCTAGTGGATACGACAGGCCCTTACAGCCCCAGCATTTT; d_gene: NA; v_gene: TRBV12-5; j_gene: TRBJ1-5; abundance: few
CDR3aa: CASRTRLYSNQPQHF; CDR3nt: TGTGCCAGCAGGACCAGACTCTATAGCAATCAGCCCCAGCATTTT; d_gene: NA; v_gene: TRBV28; j_gene: TRBJ1-5; abundance: NA
CDR3aa: CASSVGGNNEQFF; CDR3nt: TGTGCCAGCAGCGTAGGAGGAAACAATGAGCAGTTCTTC; d_gene: NA; v_gene: TRBV9; j_gene: TRBJ2-1; abundance: NA
CDR3aa: CASSLAGNTEAFF; CDR3nt: TGTGCCAGCAGCTTAGCCGGGAACACTGAAGCTTTCTTT; d_gene: NA; v_gene: TRBV7-9; j_gene: TRBJ1-1; abundance: NA
CDR3aa: CASSLNSGVDLNTEAFF; CDR3nt: TGTGCCAGCAGCTTAAACTCAGGGGTAGACCTCAACACTGAAGCTTTCTTT; d_gene: NA; v_gene: TRBV11-2; j_gene: TRBJ1-1; abundance: once
CDR3aa: CASSWTGTYEQYF; CDR3nt: TGTGCCAGCAGCTGGACAGGGACCTACGAGCAGTACTTC; d_gene: TRBD1; v_gene: TRBV5-6; j_gene: TRBJ2-7; abundance: NA
CDR3aa: CASSSVLIEAEAFF; CDR3nt: TGTGCCAGCAGCTCCGTGCTGATAGAGGCTGAAGCTTTCTTT; d_gene: NA; v_gene: TRBV13; j_gene: TRBJ1-1; abundance: NA
CDR3aa: CASSLEVGGYNEQFF; CDR3nt: TGTGCCAGCAGCTTAGAGGTGGGGGGGTACAATGAGCAGTTCTTC; d_gene: TRBD2; v_gene: TRBV13; j_gene: TRBJ2-1; abundance: NA
CDR3aa: CAISEKGLYEQYF; CDR3nt: TGTGCCATCAGTGAGAAGGGGCTCTACGAGCAGTACTTC; d_gene: NA; v_gene: TRBV10-3; j_gene: TRBJ2-7; abundance: NA
CDR3aa: CASNPGGLAGGTDTQYF; CDR3nt: TGCGCCAGCAACCCCGGCGGACTAGCGGGAGGGACAGATACGCAGTATTTT; d_gene: TRBD2; v_gene: TRBV4-1; j_gene: TRBJ2-3; abundance: NA
CDR3aa: CASSLDNHYGYTF; CDR3nt: TGTGCCAGTAGTTTAGACAATCACTATGGCTACACCTTC; d_gene: NA; v_gene: TRBV19; j_gene: TRBJ1-2; abundance: NA
CDR3aa: CASSHTSGFGETQYF; CDR3nt: TGTGCCAGCAGCCATACTAGCGGGTTTGGAGAGACCCAGTACTTC; d_gene: TRBD2; v_gene: TRBV14; j_gene: TRBJ2-5; abundance: NA
CDR3aa: CSVTEGSGNTIYF; CDR3nt: TGCAGCGTCACGGAGGGTTCTGGAAACACCATATATTTT; d_gene: NA; v_gene: TRBV29-1; j_gene: TRBJ1-3; abundance: NA
CDR3aa: CASSARGLDTEAFF; CDR3nt: TGTGCCAGCAGCGCTAGGGGGCTCGACACTGAAGCTTTCTTT; d_gene: TRBD1; v_gene: TRBV7-6; j_gene: TRBJ1-1; abundance: once
CDR3aa: CASSQEAHSSGSYEQYF; CDR3nt: TGTGCCAGCAGCCAAGAGGCACATTCTTCGGGAAGTTACGAGCAGTACTTC; d_gene: NA; v_gene: TRBV4-2; j_gene: TRBJ2-7; abundance: NA